These 4 T cell receptor beta chains share one sample of origin, sequenced in a study of T-cell memory formation after mild COVID-19. TCRdb analysed the 5' RACE reads with MiXCR anew, one entry per CDR3 protein. The sample carries 260,000 or so distinct CDR3 sequences, around 15% recorded once. The sample taken for sequencing was PBMCs or a T cell subset sorted from them (not recorded which). The receptors derive from a man younger than 30 who had mild COVID-19 (a few samples of this study predate the infection). Cell type and time point are not known.

This clonotype was recorded at least ten times. The chain joins TRBV7-2 to TRBJ2-1; 9 nucleotides match TRBD1. The germline CDR1 and CDR2 sequences are SGHTA and FQGNSA. Trimming at V came to 1 base and at J to 13 bases, leaving 5 bases not matched to a gene. The CDR3 contains 13 residues. CDR3 DNA: TGTGCCAGCAGCTTAGGGACAGGGGATCTCCAGTTCTTC. Protein product: CASSLGTGDLQFF.

V is TRBV12-3 or TRBV12-4 and J is TRBJ1-1; TRBD1 is a possible D gene (6 bases). This CDR3 contains 16 residues. The ends were cut back, 6 bases at V and 0 bases at J, with 17 bases in the middle. CDR3 residues: CASSPTFRGLNTEAFF. CDR3 nucleotides: TGTGCCAGCAGCCCAACCTTCAGGGGACTGAACACTGAAGCTTTCTTT.

The chain combines TRBV4-3 with TRBJ2-2; TRBD1 matches 9 bases. V lost 1 base and J lost 7; bases outside the gene matches: 13. The CDR3 covers 18 residues. Germline lookup yields CDR1 LGHNA and CDR2 YSLEER. The CDR3 sequence: CASSQAGPGQGEVGELFF. The DNA for the CDR3 is TGCGCCAGCAGCCAAGCGGGTCCGGGACAGGGTGAGGTCGGGGAGCTGTTTTTT.

This chain links TRBV5-1 with TRBJ2-3; D is possibly TRBD1 (7 bases). From germline, CDR1 is SGHRS and CDR2 YFSETQ. V was cut by 1 base and J by 5 bases, with 17 bases left in between. This CDR3 contains 16 residues. CDR3 in amino acids: CASSLRRGPEKDTQYF. The CDR3 nucleotides read TGCGCCAGCAGCTTGAGGAGGGGGCCCGAAAAAGATACGCAGTATTTT. Using reference TRBV5-1 and TRBJ2-3 for the parts outside the CDR3, the full variable domain is KAGVTQTPRYLIKTRGQQVTLSCSPISGHRSVSWYQQTPGQGLQFLFEYFSETQRNKGNFPGRFSGRQFSNSRSEMNVSTLELGDSALYLCASSLRRGPEKDTQYFGPGTRLTVL.